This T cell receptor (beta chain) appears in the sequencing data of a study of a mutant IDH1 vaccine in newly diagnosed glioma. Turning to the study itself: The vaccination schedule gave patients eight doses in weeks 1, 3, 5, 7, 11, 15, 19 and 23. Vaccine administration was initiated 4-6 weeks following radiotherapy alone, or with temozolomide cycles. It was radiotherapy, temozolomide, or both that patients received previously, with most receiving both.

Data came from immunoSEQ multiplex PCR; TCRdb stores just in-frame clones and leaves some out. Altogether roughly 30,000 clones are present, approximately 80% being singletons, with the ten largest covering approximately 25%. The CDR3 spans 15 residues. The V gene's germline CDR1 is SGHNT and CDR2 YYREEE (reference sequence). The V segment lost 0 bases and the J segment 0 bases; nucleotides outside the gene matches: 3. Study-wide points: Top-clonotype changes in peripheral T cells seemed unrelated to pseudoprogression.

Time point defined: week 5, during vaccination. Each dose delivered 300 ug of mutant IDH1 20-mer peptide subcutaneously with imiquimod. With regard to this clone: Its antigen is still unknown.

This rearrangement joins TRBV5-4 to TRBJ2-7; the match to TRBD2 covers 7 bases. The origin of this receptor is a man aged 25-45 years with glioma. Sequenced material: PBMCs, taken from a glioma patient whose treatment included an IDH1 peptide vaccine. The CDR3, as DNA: TGTGCCAGCAGCTTGGCGAGCGGGAACTCCTACGAGCAGTACTTC. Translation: CASSLASGNSYEQYF. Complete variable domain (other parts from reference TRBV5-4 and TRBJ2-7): ETGVTQSPTHLIKTRGQQVTLRCSSQSGHNTVSWYQQALGQGPQFIFQYYREEENGRGNFPPRFSGLQFPNYSSELNVNALELDDSALYLCASSLASGNSYEQYFGPGTRLTVT.